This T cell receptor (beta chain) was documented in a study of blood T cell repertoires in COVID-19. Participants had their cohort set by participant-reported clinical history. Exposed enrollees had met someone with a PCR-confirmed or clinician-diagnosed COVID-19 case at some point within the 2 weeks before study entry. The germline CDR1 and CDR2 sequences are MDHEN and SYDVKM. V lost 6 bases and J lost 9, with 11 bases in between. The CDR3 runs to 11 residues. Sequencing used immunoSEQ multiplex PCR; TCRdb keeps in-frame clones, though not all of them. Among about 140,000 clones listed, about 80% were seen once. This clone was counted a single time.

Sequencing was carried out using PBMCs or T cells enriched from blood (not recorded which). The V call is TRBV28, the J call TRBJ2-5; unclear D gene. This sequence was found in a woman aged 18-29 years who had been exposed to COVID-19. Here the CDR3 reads CASSVFQAQYF. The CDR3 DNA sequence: TGTGCCAGCAGCGTTTTCCAGGCCCAGTACTTC.